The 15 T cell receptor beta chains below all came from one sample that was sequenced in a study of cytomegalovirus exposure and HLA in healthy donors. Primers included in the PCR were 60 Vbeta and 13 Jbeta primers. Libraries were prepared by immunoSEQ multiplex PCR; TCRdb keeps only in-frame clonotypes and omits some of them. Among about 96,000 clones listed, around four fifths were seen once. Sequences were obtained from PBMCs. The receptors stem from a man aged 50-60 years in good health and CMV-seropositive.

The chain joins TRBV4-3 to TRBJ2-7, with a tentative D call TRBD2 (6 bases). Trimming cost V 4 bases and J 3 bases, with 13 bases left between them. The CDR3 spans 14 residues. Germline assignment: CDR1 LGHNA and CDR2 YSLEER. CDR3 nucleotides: TGCGCCAGCAGCCTCCAAGGGCGGGGCTACGAGCAGTACTTC. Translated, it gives CASSLQGRGYEQYF.

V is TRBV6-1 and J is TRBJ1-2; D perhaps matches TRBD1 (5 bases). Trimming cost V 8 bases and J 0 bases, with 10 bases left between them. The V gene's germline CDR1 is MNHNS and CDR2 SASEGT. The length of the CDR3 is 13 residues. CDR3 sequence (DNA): TGTGCCAGCCGACAGCCAGCTAACTATGGCTACACCTTC. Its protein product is CASRQPANYGYTF.

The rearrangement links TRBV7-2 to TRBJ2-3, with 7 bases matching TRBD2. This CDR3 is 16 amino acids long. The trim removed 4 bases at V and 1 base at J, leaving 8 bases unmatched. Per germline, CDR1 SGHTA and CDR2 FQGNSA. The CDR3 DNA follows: TGTGCCAGCAGCTCCGGACTAGAACTCCGCACAGATACGCAGTATTTT. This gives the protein CASSSGLELRTDTQYF. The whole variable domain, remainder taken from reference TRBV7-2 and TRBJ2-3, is GAGVSQSPSNKVTEKGKDVELRCDPISGHTALYWYRQSLGQGLEFLIYFQGNSAPDKSGLPSDRFSAERTGGSVSTLTIQRTQQEDSAVYLCASSSGLELRTDTQYFGPGTRLTVL.

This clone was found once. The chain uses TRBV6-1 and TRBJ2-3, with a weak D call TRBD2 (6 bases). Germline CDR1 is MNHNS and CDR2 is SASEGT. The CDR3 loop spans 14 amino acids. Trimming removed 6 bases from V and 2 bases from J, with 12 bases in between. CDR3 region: CASSPGGNTDTQYF. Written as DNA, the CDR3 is TGTGCCAGCAGCCCCGGCGGGAACACAGATACGCAGTATTTT.

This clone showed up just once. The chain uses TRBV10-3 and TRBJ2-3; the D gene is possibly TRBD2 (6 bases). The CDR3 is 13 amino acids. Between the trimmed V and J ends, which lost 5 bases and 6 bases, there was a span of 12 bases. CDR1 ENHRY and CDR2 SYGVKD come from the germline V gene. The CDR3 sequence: CAISPLGGDTQYF. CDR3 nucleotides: TGTGCCATCAGTCCACTTGGGGGGGATACGCAGTATTTT.

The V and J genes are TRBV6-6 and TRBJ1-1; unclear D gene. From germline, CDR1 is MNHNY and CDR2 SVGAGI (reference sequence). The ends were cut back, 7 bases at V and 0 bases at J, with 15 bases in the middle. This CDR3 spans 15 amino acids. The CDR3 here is CASTYDAALNTEAFF. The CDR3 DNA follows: TGTGCCAGCACGTACGACGCGGCCCTGAACACTGAAGCTTTCTTT.

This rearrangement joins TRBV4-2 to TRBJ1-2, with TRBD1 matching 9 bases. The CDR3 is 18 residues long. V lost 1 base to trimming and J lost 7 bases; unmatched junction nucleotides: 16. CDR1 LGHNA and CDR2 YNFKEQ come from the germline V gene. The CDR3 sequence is CASSQGLNLGTGTSGYTF. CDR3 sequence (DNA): TGTGCCAGCAGCCAAGGACTAAACTTAGGGACAGGGACCTCTGGCTACACCTTC.

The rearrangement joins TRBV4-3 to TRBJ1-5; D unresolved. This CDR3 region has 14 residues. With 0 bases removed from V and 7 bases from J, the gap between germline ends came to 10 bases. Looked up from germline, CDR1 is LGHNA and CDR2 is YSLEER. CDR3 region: CASSQDIRGQPQHF. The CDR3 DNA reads TGCGCCAGCAGCCAAGATATTAGAGGCCAGCCCCAGCATTTT.

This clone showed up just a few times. The CDR3 DNA reads TGTGCCAGCAGCAATGGTAGATTCCGTTGGGCCAAAAACATTCAGTACTTC. Encoded protein: CASSNGRFRWAKNIQYF. The chain couples TRBV21-1 to TRBJ2-4; the D call TRBD2 from the table was never checked on the DNA. TRBV21-1 is assigned pseudogene status. The CDR3 runs 17 residues.

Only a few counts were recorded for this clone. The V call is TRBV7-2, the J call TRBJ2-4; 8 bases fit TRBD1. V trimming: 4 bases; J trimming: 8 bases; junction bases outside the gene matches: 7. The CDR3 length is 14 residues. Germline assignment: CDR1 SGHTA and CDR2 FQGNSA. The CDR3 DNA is TGTGCCAGCAGCTACACAGGGGGTTTGGACATTCAGTACTTC. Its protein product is CASSYTGGLDIQYF.

Written as DNA, the CDR3 is TGCGCCAGCAGCCCGGGACAGGGTCGGGGCAATGAGCAGTTCTTC. Protein product: CASSPGQGRGNEQFF. The rearrangement joins TRBV5-1 to TRBJ2-1; TRBD1 matches at 9 bases. The CDR3 extends over 15 amino acids. V trimming: 4 bases; J trimming: 6 bases; junction bases outside the gene matches: 8. Germline V gene lookup returns CDR1 SGHRS and CDR2 YFSETQ. Using reference TRBV5-1 and TRBJ2-1 for the parts outside the CDR3, the full variable domain is KAGVTQTPRYLIKTRGQQVTLSCSPISGHRSVSWYQQTPGQGLQFLFEYFSETQRNKGNFPGRFSGRQFSNSRSEMNVSTLELGDSALYLCASSPGQGRGNEQFFGPGTRLTVL.

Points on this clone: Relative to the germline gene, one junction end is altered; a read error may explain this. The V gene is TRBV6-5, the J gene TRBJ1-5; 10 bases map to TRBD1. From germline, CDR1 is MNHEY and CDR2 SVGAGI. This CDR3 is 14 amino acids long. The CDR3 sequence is CASRGQGEYQPQNF. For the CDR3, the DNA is TGTGCCAGCAGAGGACAGGGGGAGTATCAGCCCCAGAATTTT.

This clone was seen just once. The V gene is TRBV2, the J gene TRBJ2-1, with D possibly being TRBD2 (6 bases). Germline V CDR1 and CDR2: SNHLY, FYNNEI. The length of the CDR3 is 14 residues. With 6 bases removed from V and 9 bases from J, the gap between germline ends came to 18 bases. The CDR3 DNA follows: TGTGCCAGCAGGGGGGGACTCGATGAGGGTGAGCAGTTCTTC. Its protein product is CASRGGLDEGEQFF. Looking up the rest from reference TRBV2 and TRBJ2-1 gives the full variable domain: EPEVTQTPSHQVTQMGQEVILRCVPISNHLYFYWYRQILGQKVEFLVSFYNNEISEKSEIFDDQFSVERPDGSNFTLKIRSTKLEDSAMYFCASRGGLDEGEQFFGPGTRLTVL.

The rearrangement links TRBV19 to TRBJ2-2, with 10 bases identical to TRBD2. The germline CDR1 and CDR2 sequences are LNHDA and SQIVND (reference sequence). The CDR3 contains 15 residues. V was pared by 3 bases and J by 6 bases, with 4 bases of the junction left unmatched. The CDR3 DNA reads TGTGCCAGTAGTATTTCGCTAGCGGGGGCCGGGGAGCTGTTTTTT. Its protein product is CASSISLAGAGELFF.

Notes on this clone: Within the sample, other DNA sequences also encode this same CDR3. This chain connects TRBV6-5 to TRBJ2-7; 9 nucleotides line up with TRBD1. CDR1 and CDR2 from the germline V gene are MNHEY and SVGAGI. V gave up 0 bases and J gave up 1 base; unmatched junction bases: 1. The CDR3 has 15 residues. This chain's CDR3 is CASSYSGTGSYEQYF. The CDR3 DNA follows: TGTGCCAGCAGTTACTCGGGGACAGGGTCCTACGAGCAGTACTTC.